This section outlines one T cell receptor beta chain sequence together with its context. What it binds is not known. The record originates from a study of OX40 agonist ivuxolimab in advanced cancers. Clones were sequenced by immunoSEQ multiplex PCR, and TCRdb holds only the in-frame ones, with some missing. The sample shows about 66,000 clones, about 90% of them seen only once. Germline V gene lookup returns CDR1 SGHNT and CDR2 YENEEA. The CDR3 length is 15 residues. V was pared by 1 base and J by 6 bases, with 12 bases between. General study findings and limits: Expanded clones belonging to CD8+ T cells outnumbered, on average, those of CD4+. The CD4+ and CD8+ T cells in the blood had expanded clonally by week 6 at 0.1 to 3.0 mg/kg.

The chain recombines TRBV11-3 with TRBJ1-4; D possibly corresponds to TRBD1 (5 bases). Material: CD4+ or CD8+ T cells sorted from blood, obtained in a trial of the OX40 agonist ivuxolimab. This clonotype was sampled from an adult with an advanced solid tumor such as melanoma, head and neck, liver or kidney cancer. CDR3: CASSLGMKGDEKLFF. CDR3 DNA: TGTGCCAGCAGCTTAGGAATGAAAGGGGATGAAAAACTGTTTTTT. Together with reference TRBV11-3 and TRBJ1-4, the CDR3 gives the full variable domain: EAGVVQSPRYKIIEKKQPVAFWCNPISGHNTLYWYLQNLGQGPELLIRYENEEAVDDSQLPKDRFSAERLKGVDSTLKIQPAELGDSAVYLCASSLGMKGDEKLFFGSGTQLSVL.